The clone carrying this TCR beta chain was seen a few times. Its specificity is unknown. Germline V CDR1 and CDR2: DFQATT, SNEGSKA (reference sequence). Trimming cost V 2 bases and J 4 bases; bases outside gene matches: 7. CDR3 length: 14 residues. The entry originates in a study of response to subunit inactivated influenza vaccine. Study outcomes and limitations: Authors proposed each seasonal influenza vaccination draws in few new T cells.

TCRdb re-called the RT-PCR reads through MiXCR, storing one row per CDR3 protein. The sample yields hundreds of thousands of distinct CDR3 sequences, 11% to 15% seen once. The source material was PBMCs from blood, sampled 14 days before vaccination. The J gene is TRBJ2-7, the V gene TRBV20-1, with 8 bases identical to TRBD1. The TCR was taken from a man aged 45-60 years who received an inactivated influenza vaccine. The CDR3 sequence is CSARRTGTYYEQYF. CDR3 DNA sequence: TGCAGTGCTAGAAGGACAGGGACTTATTACGAGCAGTACTTC.